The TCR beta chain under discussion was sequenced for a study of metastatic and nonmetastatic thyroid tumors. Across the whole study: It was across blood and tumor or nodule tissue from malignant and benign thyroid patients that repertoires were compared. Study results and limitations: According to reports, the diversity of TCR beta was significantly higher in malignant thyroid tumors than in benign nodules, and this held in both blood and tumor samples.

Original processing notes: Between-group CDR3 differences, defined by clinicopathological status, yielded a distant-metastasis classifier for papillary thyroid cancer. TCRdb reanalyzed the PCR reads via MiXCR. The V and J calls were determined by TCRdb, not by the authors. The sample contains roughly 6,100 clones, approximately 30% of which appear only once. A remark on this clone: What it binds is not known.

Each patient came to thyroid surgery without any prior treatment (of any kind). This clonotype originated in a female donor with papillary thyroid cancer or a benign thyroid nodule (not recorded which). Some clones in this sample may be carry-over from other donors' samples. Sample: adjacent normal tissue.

The CDR3 region is CASSPRQGYEQYF. CDR3 nucleotides: TGTGCCAGCAGCCCACGACAGGGGTACGAGCAGTACTTC. V is TRBV11-2 and J is TRBJ2-7, with 8 bases identical to TRBD1. Germline CDR1 is SGHAT and CDR2 is FQNNGV. J was trimmed by 4 bases and V by 5 bases; bases with no gene match: 4. This CDR3 spans 13 amino acids.